This T cell receptor beta chain was profiled in a study of T cells expressing NK-cell markers (dated by TCRdb to the early 2020s). Regarding the study in general: About eight donors provided sorted CD3+CD56+NKG2C+, CD3+CD56+NKG2C- and CD3+CD56-NKG2C+ T-cell subsets, whose TCR beta-chain repertoires were profiled. Of the eight sequenced donors, seven were found to be HCMV-seropositive and one was found to be HCMV-seronegative. Randomly selected healthy volunteers, three men and five women, were used as the eight sequenced donors. Sequencing of the libraries produced 2 x 150 bp reads on Illumina HiSeq 2000/2500, MiSeq or NextSeq. On the study overall, not on this receptor specifically: Those dominant clonotypes were again the most abundant among CD3+CD56-NKG2C+ cells in a few donors, at about 25-65%. It remained unclear whether the expanded NKG2C-expressing T cell clones were specific for HCMV antigens. In more than five donors, the dominant CD3+CD56+NKG2C+ clonotypes ranked among the top 10 CD8+ clonotypes, making up about 1.0-7.0% of CD8+ T cells.

The sequencer was an Illumina HiSeq 2000. TCR beta cDNA libraries were prepared using 5'RACE template switching, which introduced a universal primer site and unique molecular identifiers. Synthesis of cDNA was primed from the TCR beta constant segment and was followed by two consecutive PCR amplification steps. The original pipeline was this. MIGEC was used to demultiplex reads and group the reads by UMI, and MiTCR was used to assemble and quantify clonotypes. To exclude erroneous sequences, only TCR cDNA sequences supported by at least two reads were retained. The tcR package was used for downstream repertoire analysis, and clonotypes were matched between fractions using CDR3 nucleotide sequence together with V segment. VDJmatch was used to annotate antigen specificity against VDJdb, with one amino acid substitution allowed in CDR3. Reprocessed by TCRdb, the reads give a single entry per CDR3 protein sequence, without DNA. These V and J calls derive from TCRdb rather than the authors' analysis. This sample's records show about 460,000 distinct CDR3 sequences. Jointly, the top ten make up more than 1.4% of the sample.

The germline V gene (reference sequence) gives CDR1 as LNHDA and CDR2 as SQIVND. The CDR3 holds 14 amino acids from the cysteine to the phenylalanine. No DNA is recorded. A commercial ELISA kit detecting HCMV-specific IgG in serum was used to determine HCMV serostatus. Ficoll density gradient centrifugation was used to isolate peripheral blood mononuclear cells from blood. Comments on this clonotype: The target of this receptor is not known.

This TCR derives from a woman in her fifties or sixties in good health. Donor details come from another sample of the same person, matched by shared clones. This chain is built from TRBV19 and TRBJ2-1; TCRdb returns TRBD1, unconfirmable since there is no DNA. The sequencing sample was made of blood T cells: a sorted CD56 or NKG2C T cell subset, CD4+ or CD8+ T cells, or bulk PBMC T cells (not recorded which). The CDR3 region reads CASSIFGGGNEQFF.